Listed here are 20 T cell receptor beta chains from one sample, sequenced in a study of response to subunit inactivated influenza vaccine (dated by TCRdb to the late 2010s). Preparation of the library involved RT-PCR. Sequenced using an Illumina HiSeq 2500. TCRdb took the public reads, trimmed them with fastp at Q25, ran MiXCR for clone calling and kept in-frame beta chains. Every distinct CDR3 protein forms one entry, paired with its most common genes and DNA. The sample table lists some 600,000 distinct CDR3 sequences, approximately 14% of them with a count of one. Clones ranked in the top ten supply about 7.4% of the sample. Source: PBMCs from blood, taken approximately 15 days before vaccination. These receptors originate from a man between 50 and 59 years old who received an inactivated influenza vaccine. Donor details come from another sample of the same person, matched by shared clones.

This clonotype appeared once. The gene calls are TRBV7-9 and TRBJ2-1; D may be TRBD2 (5 bases). Germline CDR1 reads SEHNR; CDR2 reads FQNEAQ (reference sequence). Trimming stripped 2 bases from V and 5 bases from J, with 16 bases between. The CDR3 has 16 residues. This chain's CDR3 is CASSLSGSGRNNEQFF. As DNA, the CDR3 is TGTGCCAGCAGCTTATCCGGCAGCGGTAGAAACAATGAGCAGTTCTTC.

This clonotype has just a few counts. V is TRBV27 and J is TRBJ2-7, with 9 bases that match TRBD2. The CDR3 sequence is 15 residues long. Germline CDR1 MNHEY, CDR2 SMNVEV (reference sequence). V shed 2 bases, J shed 3 bases, and the junction held 5 bases outside the gene matches. CDR3 sequence: CASSLVAGDFYEQYF. The CDR3 region has the DNA TGTGCCAGCAGTTTAGTAGCGGGGGATTTCTACGAGCAGTACTTC.

This clonotype was seen only a few times. The gene calls are TRBV24-1 and TRBJ2-2; TRBD1 matches 7 bases. V gave up 0 bases and J gave up 2 bases; unmatched junction bases: 2. The CDR3 is 16 residues long. CDR1 is KGHDR and CDR2 is SFDVKD in the germline V gene. As DNA, the CDR3 is TGTGCCACCAGTGATTTGGGACAGGCAAACACCGGGGAGCTGTTTTTT. Its protein is CATSDLGQANTGELFF.

This clonotype showed up just a few times. V gene TRBV6-1 combines with J gene TRBJ2-1, with D maybe TRBD2 (6 bases). This CDR3 spans 16 amino acids. Trimming removed 6 bases from V and 7 bases from J, with 22 bases in between. In germline, CDR1 is MNHNS, CDR2 SASEGT. In nucleotides, the CDR3 is TGTGCCAGCAGCCGAAATAGCGGACTTAAGAGTAATGAGCAGTTCTTC. Its translation is CASSRNSGLKSNEQFF.

The V gene is TRBV20-1, the J gene TRBJ1-2; 7 nucleotides align to TRBD1. The CDR3 totals 12 residues. Germline V CDR1 and CDR2: DFQATT, SNEGSKA (reference sequence). The V and J ends lost 6 bases and 7 bases, in that order; junction bases with no gene match: 8. The CDR3 protein is CSAAQGTGGYTF. The CDR3 nucleotides are TGCAGTGCGGCACAGGGGACCGGTGGCTACACCTTC.

The V and J genes are TRBV6-5 and TRBJ2-1; 8 bases match TRBD2. The CDR3 is made up of 16 amino acids. The trim removed 4 bases at V and 0 bases at J, leaving 5 bases unmatched. CDR1 is MNHEY, CDR2 SVGAGI, per germline. CDR3 loop: CASSSPAGASYNEQFF. CDR3 bases: TGTGCCAGCAGTTCCCCAGCGGGGGCCTCCTACAATGAGCAGTTCTTC.

In this sample, this clonotype turned up a few times. CDR3 bases: TGCGCCAGCAGCCCAGGACTAGCGGGGACAACAGATACGCAGTATTTT. Its protein is CASSPGLAGTTDTQYF. The chain has TRBV5-1 and TRBJ2-3; 12 bases are a match to TRBD2. The CDR3 has 16 residues. The V segment lost 4 bases and the J segment 3 bases; nucleotides outside the gene matches: 6. The germline V gene encodes CDR1 SGHRS and CDR2 YFSETQ.

As regards this clonotype: An end of the junction does not agree with germline; a read error may underlie this. The chain joins TRBV12-3 or TRBV12-4 to TRBJ2-1, with 16 bases aligning to TRBD2. The CDR3 extends over 21 amino acids. Written as DNA, the CDR3 is TGTGCCAGCGGTTTAGCGACCGGGGGACTAGCGGGAGGGGTAGGCTACAATGAGCAGCTCTTC. Protein product: CASGLATGGLAGGVGYNEQLF.

The chain is built from TRBV20-1 and TRBJ2-2, with D tentatively TRBD2 (6 bases). V lost 0 bases and J 4 bases, leaving 15 bases between the germline ends. The germline gives CDR1 DFQATT, CDR2 SNEGSKA (reference sequence). This CDR3 region has 16 residues. In DNA, the CDR3 is TGCAGTGCTAGAGAGTCCTGGCGGGGAGGCACCGGGGAGCTGTTTTTT. This sequence encodes CSARESWRGGTGELFF.

This clonotype occurred many times. The germline gene is not matched at one end of the junction; a read error may be the cause. The rearrangement links TRBV3-1 to TRBJ2-3; weak D call: TRBD2 (7 bases). CDR1 is LGHDT and CDR2 is YNNKEL in the germline V gene (reference sequence). CDR3 length: 13 residues. Written as DNA, the CDR3 is TGCGCCAGCAGCCAAGGGGGGGCAGATACGCAGTATTTT. Translation: CASSQGGADTQYF.

This clonotype was seen a handful of times. The CDR3 DNA sequence: TGTGCCAGCAGCCAAGATCTAGGGACACCCCTCCACTTT. Amino acid sequence: CASSQDLGTPLHF. The genes are TRBV3-1 and TRBJ1-6; D remains unclear. The CDR3 is 13 residues long. The V and J ends lost 0 bases and 11 bases respectively, with 8 bases between them. CDR1 and CDR2 from the germline V gene are LGHDT and YNNKEL (reference sequence).

The gene calls are TRBV29-1 and TRBJ2-5, with 9 bases matching TRBD1. V lost 4 bases and J lost 1; bases outside the gene matches: 7. The V gene's germline CDR1 is SQVTM and CDR2 ANQGSEA. This CDR3 has 15 residues. The CDR3, as DNA: TGCAGCGTTGCCACCGGGACAGGGCCCCAAGAGACCCAGTACTTC. Translated: CSVATGTGPQETQYF.

The chain recombines TRBV29-1 with TRBJ1-1, with D possibly TRBD1 on 6 matching bases. The CDR3 has 13 residues. The V gene lost 4 bases and the J gene lost 5 bases, with 14 bases spanning the gap. CDR1 is SQVTM and CDR2 is ANQGSEA in the germline V gene. The CDR3 here is CSVVTGWWTEAFF. CDR3 DNA sequence: TGCAGCGTTGTAACAGGGTGGTGGACTGAAGCTTTCTTT.

The J gene is TRBJ1-5, the V gene TRBV25-1, with D hard to call. Deletions cut 1 base from V and 2 bases from J, with 9 bases between. The CDR3 runs 15 residues. Germline V gene sequence: CDR1 MGHDK, CDR2 SYGVNS. This CDR3 reads CASSEFGSGNQPQHF. The CDR3 DNA sequence: TGTGCCAGCAGTGAATTTGGGTCTGGCAATCAGCCCCAGCATTTT.

This clonotype occurred many times. This sequence joins TRBV28 and TRBJ1-1; 8 bases are a match to TRBD1. Per the germline V gene, CDR1 is MDHEN and CDR2 is SYDVKM. The V and J ends lost 6 bases and 0 bases, in that order; junction bases with no gene match: 9. CDR3 size: 16 residues. The CDR3 DNA sequence: TGTGCCAGCAGCAACAGGGGGAAGTCTATGAACACTGAAGCTTTCTTT. Translation gives CASSNRGKSMNTEAFF.

This clonotype was seen repeatedly, ten times or more. The chain couples TRBV6-5 to TRBJ2-2; 10 bases fit TRBD1. Per germline, CDR1 MNHEY and CDR2 SVGAGI. The length of the CDR3 is 15 residues. V dropped 4 bases and J dropped 7; count of bases not matched to a gene: 6. The CDR3 DNA reads TGTGCCAGCAGTTCCGGGACAGGGGCTGACGGGGAGCTGTTTTTT. As protein: CASSSGTGADGELFF.

This chain connects TRBV29-1 to TRBJ2-6; D unclear. The V and J ends lost 3 bases and 0 bases respectively, with 3 bases between them. CDR1 is SQVTM, CDR2 ANQGSEA, per germline. This CDR3 spans 13 amino acids. The CDR3 DNA sequence: TGCAGCGTTGATTTCTCTGGGGCCAACGTCCTGACTTTC. Amino acid sequence: CSVDFSGANVLTF.

This clonotype has a handful of counts. The chain uses TRBV6-2 or TRBV6-3 and TRBJ2-5; D ambiguous. The CDR3 runs 11 residues. The germline gives CDR1 MNHEY, CDR2 SVGEGT. The V end was cut by 4 bases, the J end by 9 bases, with 9 bases between. The DNA for the CDR3 is TGTGCCAGCAGTTCCGGGCCGGCCCAGTACTTC. Protein: CASSSGPAQYF.

The chain joins TRBV10-3 to TRBJ2-7; 8 bases match TRBD2. Looked up from germline, CDR1 is ENHRY and CDR2 is SYGVKD. CDR3 size: 13 residues. The trim removed 9 bases at V and 0 bases at J, leaving 4 bases unmatched. The CDR3 DNA reads TGTGCCATTTCGGGGGGGAACTCCTACGAGCAGTACTTC. Translated, it gives CAISGGNSYEQYF.

This clonotype was counted only a few times. The chain joins TRBV20-1 to TRBJ2-6; 7 nucleotides agree with TRBD1. The V gene's germline CDR1 is DFQATT and CDR2 SNEGSKA (reference sequence). The trim removed 5 bases at V and 0 bases at J, leaving 10 bases unmatched. This CDR3 contains 17 residues. The CDR3 spells CSARSTGALSGANVLTF. The CDR3 DNA is TGCAGTGCTCGATCAACAGGGGCCCTCTCTGGGGCCAACGTCCTGACTTTC.